This TCR beta chain was captured in a study of cytomegalovirus exposure and HLA in healthy donors (dated 2017 in TCRdb). Concerning the study at large: An earlier analysis of some 500 of the donors reported approximately 300 Gb of sequence data and roughly 110 million unique TCR beta sequences from approximately 180 million T cells. Rather than drawing on any new phenotypic data, the later analysis identified candidate immune exposures from TCR beta sequences and the way those sequences occurred across donors. Alongside the repertoire data, information on donor age, sex, ethnicity and CMV serostatus was compiled. To decide whether each TCR beta V gene segment behaved as functional or pseudogenic, an earlier analysis of approximately 620 of the donors relied on high-throughput TCR beta sequencing. Roughly 300 gigabases of sequencing data and tens of millions of unique TCR sequences were included in an early release covering around 600 HLA-typed donors. Across 398 genotyped donors of the cohort, an average of roughly 250,000 unique TCR beta nucleotide sequences per donor were sequenced, and roughly 20% of those sequences were non-productive. Using immunosequencing, the study profiled T cell repertoires from about 610 subjects and related those repertoires to cytomegalovirus serostatus. A few DR-DQ haplotypes were treated as single units for association and clustering because of strong linkage in the cohort. The study was designed to test whether signatures of past pathogen exposure could be identified by cataloging public T cell receptors. In a later analysis, previously published TCR beta repertoires from 500 to 750 donors were re-analyzed and high-resolution HLA genotyping was added so that TCR occurrence patterns could be studied. A separate validation cohort of more than 100 different subjects was used in addition to the roughly 720-subject first cohort. HLA typing covered class I and class II loci at four-digit resolution. Genome-wide SNP genotypes for about 55% of the roughly 670 donors were used in a later genetic analysis, which treated that subset as a discovery cohort. To predict cytomegalovirus infection status, the study brought together high-throughput TCR immunosequencing, statistical association of individual TCRs with disease status, and machine learning. Typing coverage differed by locus: A, B, C, DRB1 and DQB1 were typed in roughly 620-630 donors, DQA1 in 500 to 550, DPA1 in around 610, and DPB1 in around 440. The genetic ancestry cluster associated with self-reported Caucasian donors included 81% of the approximately 410 genotyped donors. Every discovery cohort repertoire had been produced on one sequencing platform.

About this clone itself: This clone's antigen is unknown. At one of its ends the junction is not consistent with the germline gene, which may arise from a read error.

Broad study findings and their caveats: According to a later genetic analysis, donors in an Asian-associated ancestry cluster had fewer N-insertions in productive TCRs than the roughly 670-donor mean. In vitro tests confirmed that three of the cytomegalovirus-associated TCR beta chains recognize cytomegalovirus antigens. While some public TCRs were present in many individuals, most TCR sequences turned up only very rarely across donors. The study gave a list of some 150 TCR beta chains associated with cytomegalovirus. A further reported finding was that TCR beta sequences accurately predicted the HLA-A and HLA-B alleles for most subjects in the first cohort. Linkage disequilibrium might explain the correlated functional status among segregating V segments, but an unknown experimental factor could not be ruled out. A later genetic analysis associated a missense DCLRE1C variant with V-gene and J-gene trimming of TCR beta chains, and an independent cohort replicated the association. The presence/absence analyses assumed that sequencing depth was roughly uniform across donors, and that assumption may not be true. According to the authors, the approach could potentially be generalized to other disease states and immunological phenotypes. Some IMGT-functional V segments, including TRBV6-2 and TRBV6-3, could not be told apart with the 87-base-pair reads, so those segments were excluded. Compared with equally common non-associated chains, HLA-associated TCR beta chains in a later analysis were more clonally expanded and had lower generation probabilities. A later analysis found that TCR association rates varied across HLA loci, with DRB1 alleles showing the most associated TCRs and HLA-C alleles the fewest. According to a later analysis, parvovirus B19, influenza, CMV and Epstein-Barr virus appeared linked to several top co-occurrence clusters. HLA typing was unavailable for some donors at each locus, so association tests used only the typed subset. The earlier analysis of about 600 of the donors excluded approximately 17 rarely observed V segments, including chromosome 9 orphons, because counts were too low. A group of highly shared sequence variants was considered likely to be a technical artifact of the sequencing pipeline. An earlier analysis of approximately 540 of the donors showed that most TCR beta V segments appeared in productive rearrangements either about 90% or about 30% of the time, which broadly matched IMGT annotations. In a later analysis, some 17,000 TCR beta sequences were associated with specific HLA alleles at a false discovery rate of 0.05. The classifier was reported to diagnose cytomegalovirus status with high specificity and sensitivity in both the original cohort and the validation cohort. When HLA alleles, especially DR and DQ, strongly co-occurred, TCR associations were difficult to assign to individual alleles. CMV serostatus was the only immune exposure information available for the cohort. Only TCR beta chains were sequenced in this cohort, and the absence of alpha or paired-chain data limited detectable features. In a later analysis, most CMV-associated TCR beta chains were found to appear HLA-restricted, with HLA associations seemingly driven largely by CMV exposure.

The protocol used for the library was the immunoSEQ multiplex PCR assay. A mixture of 60 forward primers for TCR Vbeta segments and 13 reverse primers for TCR Jbeta segments was used in the multiplex PCR. The CDR3 region of rearranged TCR beta genes was amplified from genomic DNA by a multiplex PCR assay. The Illumina HiSeq System was used to sequence the amplified TCR beta libraries as 87-base-pair reads. The paper's data handling went like this. In a later analysis, roughly 80 million unique TCR beta chains were counted across the approximately 640 repertoires, and approximately 11 million of these chains were shared by at least two donors. To remove PCR and sequencing errors, raw reads were error-corrected and collapsed into unique sequences using a nearest-neighbor algorithm that merged closely related sequences. CDR3 sequences were aligned to IMGT reference sequences to assign V, D and J gene segments. For a sequence to be retained, a match of at least six nucleotides to both a V gene segment and a J gene segment was required. A rearrangement counted as productive if the CDR3 had no stop codons and remained in frame with V and J, and every other rearrangement counted as non-productive. CDR3 was defined by IMGT convention, running from the second conserved V-encoded cysteine to the conserved J-encoded phenylalanine. Sequences without an unambiguous match to a single V gene segment were excluded from the earlier analysis of almost 600 of the donors. An earlier analysis of fewer than 750 of the donors classified V segments as functional when productive rearrangements were above 56.7% and as segregating when the standard deviation between donors was above 5%. To diagnose cytomegalovirus status from the catalog of TCR beta chain sequences, a statistical classification framework was built. In a later analysis, V and J genes were assigned by comparing TCR nucleotide sequences against IMGT/GENE-DB human TR gene sequences. A later analysis assigned CDR3 sequences and most-parsimonious VDJ recombination scenarios with the TCRdist pipeline. In a later analysis, each TCR beta chain was defined by its CDR3 amino acid sequence together with its V-gene family, and reads without a unique V-gene family were excluded. As a way to deal with suspected cross-contamination and a sequencing artifact, a later analysis dropped 500 to 700 nucleotide sequences that were highly shared and had low generation probability. In a later analysis, a clonal expansion index for each public chain was calculated from normalized within-repertoire ranks of inferred template counts. In a later analysis, generation probabilities were computed with a VDJ recombination model fitted to out-of-frame rearrangements, and the resulting probabilities were checked against IGoR. Hypergeometric tests were used in a later analysis to score TCR-TCR, TCR-HLA and TCR-CMV co-occurrence, with a repertoire-size bias correction applied to the TCR pairs. In a later analysis, false discovery rates were estimated by permuting HLA or CMV assignments 20 times. In a later analysis, co-occurring TCRs were grouped using DBSCAN, with TCRdist sequence similarity added in when clustering inside HLA-allele-positive subsets. Repertoires with fewer than 30,000 or more than 120,000 public chains were left out of co-occurrence clustering, as were a handful of repertoires with anomalous nucleotide sharing. TCRdb obtained this table from immuneACCESS and retained in-frame rearrangements with V and J assigned. These tables miss some clones; where compared with another copy, unresolved V genes account for less than half of the shortfall, and the remainder is unexplained. The V and J calls and clone size were taken over from that table, and D and trimming were inferred from the DNA. A total of hundreds of thousands of clones appear in this sample, around four fifths of them only once. Approximately 0.47% of the sample comes from the top ten.

In total, 666 healthy bone marrow donors made up the cohort. All cohort members were sampled while nominally healthy, although unrecorded immune exposures were likely present. The donor tested CMV seronegative, placing the donor among the 350 or so seronegative members of the cohort. Every donor gave a peripheral blood sample, and the peripheral blood mononuclear cells from that sample were used for TCR beta sequencing. Genomic DNA extraction from the blood cell samples was performed with the Qiagen DNeasy Blood Extraction Kit. Counted from cysteine to phenylalanine, this CDR3 has 16 amino acids. Only the CDR3 portion is preserved as DNA: 48 bases, with reading frame beginning at the first base. As encoded in the germline V gene (reference sequence), CDR1 is LNHDA while CDR2 is SQIVND.

The sequenced sample was PBMCs. The source of this sequence is a boy younger than 18 in good health and CMV-seronegative. Here the chain combines TRBV19 and TRBJ1-5; the D gene cannot be resolved reliably. The nucleotides are TGTGCCAGTAGGAAGGCTACGGCCAGTCTCCATCAGCCCCAGCGTTTT. It translates to CASRKATASLHQPQRF.